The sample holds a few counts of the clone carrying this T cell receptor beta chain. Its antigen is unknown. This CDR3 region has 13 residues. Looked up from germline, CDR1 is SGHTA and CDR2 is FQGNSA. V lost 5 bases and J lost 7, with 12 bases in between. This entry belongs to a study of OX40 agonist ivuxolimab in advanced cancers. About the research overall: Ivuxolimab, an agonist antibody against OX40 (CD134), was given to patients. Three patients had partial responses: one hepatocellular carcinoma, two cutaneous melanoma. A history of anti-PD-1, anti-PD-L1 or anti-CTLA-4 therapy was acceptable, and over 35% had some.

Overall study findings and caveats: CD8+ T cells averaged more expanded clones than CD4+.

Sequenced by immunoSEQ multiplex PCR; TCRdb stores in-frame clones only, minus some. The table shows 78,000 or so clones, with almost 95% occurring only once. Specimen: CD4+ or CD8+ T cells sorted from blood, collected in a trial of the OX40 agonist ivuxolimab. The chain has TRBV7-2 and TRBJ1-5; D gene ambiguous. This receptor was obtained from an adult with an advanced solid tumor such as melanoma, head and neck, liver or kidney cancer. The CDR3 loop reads CASSTRKDQPQHF. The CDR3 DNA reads TGTGCCAGCAGCACCCGAAAAGACCAGCCCCAGCATTTT. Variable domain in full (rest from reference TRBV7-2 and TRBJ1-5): GAGVSQSPSNKVTEKGKDVELRCDPISGHTALYWYRQSLGQGLEFLIYFQGNSAPDKSGLPSDRFSAERTGGSVSTLTIQRTQQEDSAVYLCASSTRKDQPQHFGDGTRLSIL.